Included here is one T cell receptor (beta chain) sequence, with context. Its specific antigen is unknown. Within one base of it there is no much larger clone, and no base qualities were kept. Peripheral blood CD8+ and CD4+ T cells from healthy donors, Susac syndrome patients and multiple sclerosis patients were profiled using high-throughput TCR beta sequencing. The Susac syndrome patients fulfilled recently defined diagnostic criteria for either definite or probable disease. CD8+ TEMRA cells were enriched by FACS, while bulk CD8+ and CD4+ T cells were purified by magnetic negative isolation. Blood was drawn into EDTA tubes, processed within 24 hours, and PBMCs were isolated by density gradient centrifugation. PBMCs destined for TCR sequencing were cryopreserved in liquid nitrogen and later thawed in a 37 °C water bath. A purity of at least 90% was achieved for sorted or isolated CD4+, CD8+ and CD8+ TEMRA cells.

RNA was extracted using the RNeasy kit, and about 0.45 to 1 microgram was reverse transcribed with random hexamers. The immunoSEQ multiplex PCR assay, which covers 54 Vbeta and 13 Jbeta segments, was used to amplify TCR beta CDR3 regions. To correct PCR amplification bias, a synthetic template baseline was used for both primer optimization and computational correction. As for how the authors treated the data: Reads were assigned to V, D and J genes according to IMGT and analyzed in immunoSEQ Analyzer, with only productive sequences retained. Clonality was computed as one minus Shannon entropy normalized by log2 of the number of productive unique sequences. For each patient and control, public and private clones were evaluated among the 100 most prevalent clones. Clones were defined as Susac-specific if absent from the healthy and MS cohorts, from 900 to 1,300 published viral clones and from other ImmuneACCESS disease sequences. The public reads were reanalyzed by TCRdb: fastp trimming at Q25, MiXCR alignment, in-frame beta chains only. Entries that share a CDR3 protein sequence are merged under the most common genes and DNA. TCRdb, not the original authors, processed these V and J calls. Present in this sample are 150,000 or so distinct CDR3 sequences, 85% to 95% of which were seen just once. More than 0.11% of the sample goes to the ten largest clones.

This specimen belongs to a study of CD8 T cells in Susac syndrome (dated by TCRdb to about 2019). The study in broad terms: Among the Susac syndrome patients who were sequenced, clinically active disease was present in six and clinical remission was observed in roughly eight. At blood withdrawal, Susac syndrome patients were therapy-naive, treated with corticosteroids (with IVIg additionally given to some), or treated with IVIg alone. Repertoire sequencing was used to test whether CD8+ T cell activation and differentiation in Susac syndrome was antigen driven. Study-level results and caveats: The study acknowledged that relatively few individuals were included in the TCR sequencing and HLA analysis. In the CD4+ T cell repertoire of Susac syndrome patients, clonal expansion was not detected.

The germline V gene yields SGHTA for CDR1 and FQGNSA for CDR2. Spanning cysteine to phenylalanine, the CDR3 consists of 19 amino acids. Of the read, only the CDR3 DNA is kept; its 57 bases are in frame from base 1. From V the trimming removes 4 bases and from J it removes 5 bases, while the gene matches leave 20 bases of the junction unaccounted for. This chain is built from TRBV7-2 and TRBJ2-1; 7 bases in the junction line up with TRBD2. This receptor was obtained from a human donor with Susac syndrome. Sequencing input: CD4+ T cells from PBMCs. The DNA sequence is TGTGCCAGCAGCTCTATGGGACGACTACGCGGGAGCCGGAACAATGAGCAGTTCTTC. It is translated as CASSSMGRLRGSRNNEQFF.